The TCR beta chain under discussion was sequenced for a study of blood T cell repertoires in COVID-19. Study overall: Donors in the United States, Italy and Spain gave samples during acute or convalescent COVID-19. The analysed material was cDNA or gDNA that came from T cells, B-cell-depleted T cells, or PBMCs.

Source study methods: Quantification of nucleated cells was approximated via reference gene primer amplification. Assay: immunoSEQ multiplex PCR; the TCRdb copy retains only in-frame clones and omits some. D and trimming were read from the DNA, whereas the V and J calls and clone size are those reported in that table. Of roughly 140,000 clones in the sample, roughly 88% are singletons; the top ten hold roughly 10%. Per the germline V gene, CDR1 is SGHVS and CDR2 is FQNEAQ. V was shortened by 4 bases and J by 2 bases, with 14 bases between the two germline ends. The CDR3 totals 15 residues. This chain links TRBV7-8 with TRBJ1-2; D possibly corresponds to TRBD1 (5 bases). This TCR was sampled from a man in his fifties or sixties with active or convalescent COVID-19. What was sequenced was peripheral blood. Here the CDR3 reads CASSSLQGANYGYTF. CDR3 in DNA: TGTGCCAGCAGCTCCCTCCAGGGCGCGAACTATGGCTACACCTTC.